This T cell receptor (beta chain) comes out of a study of blood T cell repertoires in COVID-19. Trimming pared 2 bases from V and 6 bases from J, leaving 7 bases between. The CDR3 covers 12 residues. CDR1 and CDR2 (germline): SGHRS, YFSETQ. Individuals aged about 18 to 89 years were recruited from 24 US areas. This clone appeared a single time. Libraries were prepared by immunoSEQ multiplex PCR; TCRdb keeps only in-frame clonotypes and omits some of them. The data show fewer than 200,000 clones, around 88% seen once. The TCR was taken from a woman aged 45 to 65 in a cohort exposed to, infected with or recovered from COVID-19 (not recorded which). V is TRBV5-1 and J is TRBJ2-3; D remains ambiguous. The sequenced sample was PBMCs or T cells enriched from blood (not recorded which). CDR3 residues: CASSFLLDTQYF. CDR3 nucleotides: TGCGCCAGCAGCTTTTTATTGGATACGCAGTATTTT.